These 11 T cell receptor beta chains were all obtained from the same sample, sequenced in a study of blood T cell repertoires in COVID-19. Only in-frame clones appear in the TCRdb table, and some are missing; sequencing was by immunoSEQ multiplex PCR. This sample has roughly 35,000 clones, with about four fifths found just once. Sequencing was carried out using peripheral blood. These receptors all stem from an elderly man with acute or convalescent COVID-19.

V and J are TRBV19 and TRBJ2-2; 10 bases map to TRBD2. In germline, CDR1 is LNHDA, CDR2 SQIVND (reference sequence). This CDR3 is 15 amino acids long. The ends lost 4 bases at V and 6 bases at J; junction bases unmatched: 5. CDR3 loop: CASSKPAGGPGELFF. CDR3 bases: TGTGCCAGTAGTAAGCCAGCGGGGGGGCCCGGGGAGCTGTTTTTT.

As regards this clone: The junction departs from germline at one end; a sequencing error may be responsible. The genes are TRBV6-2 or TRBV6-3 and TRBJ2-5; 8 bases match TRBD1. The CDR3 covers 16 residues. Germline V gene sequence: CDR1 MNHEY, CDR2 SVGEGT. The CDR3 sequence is CASSYTQQGDQETQYF. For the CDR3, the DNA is TGTGCCAGCAGTTACACCCAACAGGGGGACCAGGAGACCCAGTACTTC.

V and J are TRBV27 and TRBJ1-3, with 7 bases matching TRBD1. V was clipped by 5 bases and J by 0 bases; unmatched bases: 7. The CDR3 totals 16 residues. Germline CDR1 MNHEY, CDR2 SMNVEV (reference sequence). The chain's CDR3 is CASSPQGTLSGNTIYF. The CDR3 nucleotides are TGTGCCAGCAGTCCACAGGGGACCCTCTCTGGAAACACCATATATTTT.

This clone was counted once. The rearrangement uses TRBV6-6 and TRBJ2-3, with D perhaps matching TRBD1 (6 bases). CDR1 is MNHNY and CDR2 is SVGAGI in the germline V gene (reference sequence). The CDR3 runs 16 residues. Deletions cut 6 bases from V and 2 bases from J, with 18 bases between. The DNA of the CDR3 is TGTGCCAGCAGCCAGCCTTGGACAGAAGACACAGATACGCAGTATTTT. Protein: CASSQPWTEDTDTQYF.

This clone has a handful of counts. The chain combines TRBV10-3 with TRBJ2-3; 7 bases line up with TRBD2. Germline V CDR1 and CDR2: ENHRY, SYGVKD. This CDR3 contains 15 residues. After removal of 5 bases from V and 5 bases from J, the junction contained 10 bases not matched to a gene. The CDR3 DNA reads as TGTGCCATCAGTTCAGGACTAGGGGTGCAAGATACGCAGTATTTT. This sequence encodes CAISSGLGVQDTQYF.

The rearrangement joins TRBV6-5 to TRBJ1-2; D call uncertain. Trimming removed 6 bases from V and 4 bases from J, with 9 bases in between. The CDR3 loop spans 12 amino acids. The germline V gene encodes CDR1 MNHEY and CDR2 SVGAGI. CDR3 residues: CASRGIGYGYTF. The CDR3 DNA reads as TGTGCCAGCAGGGGCATAGGCTATGGCTACACCTTC.

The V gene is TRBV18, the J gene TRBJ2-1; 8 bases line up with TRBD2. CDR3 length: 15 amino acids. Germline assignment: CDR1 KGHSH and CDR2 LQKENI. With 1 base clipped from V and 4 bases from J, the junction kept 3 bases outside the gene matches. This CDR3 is CASSPRTSGYNEQFF. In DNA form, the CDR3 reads TGTGCCAGCTCACCACGTACTAGCGGTTACAATGAGCAGTTCTTC.

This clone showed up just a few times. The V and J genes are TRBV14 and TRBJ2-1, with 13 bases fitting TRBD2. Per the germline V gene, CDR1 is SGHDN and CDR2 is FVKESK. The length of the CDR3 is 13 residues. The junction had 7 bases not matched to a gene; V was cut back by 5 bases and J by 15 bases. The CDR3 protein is CASSTTSGGASFF. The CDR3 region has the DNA TGTGCCAGCAGCACCACTAGCGGGGGGGCCTCGTTCTTC.

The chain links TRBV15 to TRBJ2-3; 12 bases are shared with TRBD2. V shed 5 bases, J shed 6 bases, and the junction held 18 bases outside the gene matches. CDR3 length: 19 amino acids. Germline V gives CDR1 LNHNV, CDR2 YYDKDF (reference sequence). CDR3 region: CATSPTTPLAGGPRDTQYF. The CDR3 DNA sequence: TGTGCCACCAGCCCGACGACTCCCCTAGCGGGGGGGCCGAGGGATACGCAGTATTTT.

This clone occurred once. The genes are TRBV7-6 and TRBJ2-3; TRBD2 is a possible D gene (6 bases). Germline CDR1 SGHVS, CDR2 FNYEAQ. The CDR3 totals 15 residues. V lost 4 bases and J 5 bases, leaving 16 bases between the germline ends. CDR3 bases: TGTGCCAGCAGCTATCAGGGCGGCGGGAAAGATACGCAGTATTTT. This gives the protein CASSYQGGGKDTQYF.

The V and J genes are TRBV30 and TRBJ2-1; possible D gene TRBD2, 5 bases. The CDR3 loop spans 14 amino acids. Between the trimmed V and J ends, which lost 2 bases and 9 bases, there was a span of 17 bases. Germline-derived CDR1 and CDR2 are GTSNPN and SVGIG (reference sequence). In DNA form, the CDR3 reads TGTGCCTGGAGTCCGAGCTATCCCGGGATTGAGCAGTTCTTC. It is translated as CAWSPSYPGIEQFF.